Below, 28 T cell receptor beta chains from the same sample are listed, as sequenced in a study of cytomegalovirus exposure and HLA in healthy donors. With 60 Vbeta and 13 Jbeta primers, the PCR was carried out. Some clones are missing from TCRdb's copy, which holds only in-frame ones; the method was immunoSEQ multiplex PCR. The profile covers approximately 200,000 clones, with roughly four fifths appearing a single time and 0.098% taken by the ten largest. Sequenced material: PBMCs. The source is a boy younger than 10 in good health and CMV-seronegative.

This clone was detected only once. The gene calls are TRBV7-9 and TRBJ2-7; 10 positions agree with TRBD1. V gave up 4 bases and J gave up 7 bases; unmatched junction bases: 13. There are 16 residues in the CDR3. The germline CDR1 and CDR2 sequences are SEHNR and FQNEAQ (reference sequence). CDR3 in amino acids: CASSSKRMTGGREQYF. Here the CDR3 DNA reads TGTGCCAGCAGCTCAAAGAGGATGACAGGGGGCCGAGAGCAGTACTTC.

The chain is built from TRBV5-1 and TRBJ1-1; weak D call: TRBD1 (5 bases). The V and J ends lost 4 bases and 1 base respectively, with 14 bases between them. This CDR3 is 15 amino acids long. Germline loops: CDR1 SGHRS, CDR2 YFSETQ. The CDR3 sequence is CASSPSPGQNTEAFF. The CDR3 coding sequence is TGCGCCAGCAGCCCTTCCCCAGGACAGAACACTGAAGCTTTCTTT.

V usage is TRBV7-2 and J usage is TRBJ2-5, with D maybe TRBD2 (5 bases). The DNA end favors TRBJ2-7, so the J call may be wrong. This CDR3 is 12 amino acids long. Germline lookup yields CDR1 SGHTA and CDR2 FQGNSA. The CDR3 reads CASSSDYYEQYF. The CDR3 DNA reads TGTGCCAGCAGCTCCGACTACTACGAGCAGTACTTC.

This clone occurred once. This rearrangement joins TRBV19 to TRBJ1-2; no reliable D call. This CDR3 has 14 amino acids. Trimming took 4 bases from V and 1 from J, leaving 10 bases between them. Germline loops: CDR1 LNHDA, CDR2 SQIVND (reference sequence). Here the CDR3 reads CASSTEEGNYGYTF. The DNA for the CDR3 is TGTGCCAGTAGTACGGAGGAGGGTAACTATGGCTACACCTTC.

This clone was observed a single time. The chain has TRBV2 and TRBJ2-7; TRBD1 matches at 9 bases. The J segment lost 4 bases and the V segment lost 4 bases, leaving 5 bases of the junction unmatched. In germline, CDR1 is SNHLY, CDR2 FYNNEI. This CDR3 has 14 residues. The CDR3 reads CASSVGTGRYEQYF. DNA for the CDR3: TGTGCCAGCAGTGTCGGGACAGGGCGGTACGAGCAGTACTTC.

V gene TRBV5-4 combines with J gene TRBJ2-5; the D is unclear. The V end was cut by 1 base, the J end by 5 bases, with 9 bases between. The V gene's germline CDR1 is SGHNT and CDR2 YYREEE (reference sequence). The CDR3 covers 13 residues. CDR3 loop: CASSLPRAETQYF. Written as DNA, the CDR3 is TGTGCCAGCAGCTTGCCGCGCGCGGAGACCCAGTACTTC.

The rearrangement uses TRBV5-4 and TRBJ2-7; D perhaps matches TRBD2 (5 bases). Trimming took 0 bases from V and 12 from J, leaving 13 bases between them. CDR1 SGHNT and CDR2 YYREEE come from the germline V gene (reference sequence). The CDR3 covers 12 residues. CDR3 amino acids: CASSLDASRLYF. CDR3 nucleotide sequence: TGTGCCAGCAGCTTGGACGCTAGCCGACTGTACTTC.

CDR3 sequence: CSASTGQELFF. Written as DNA, the CDR3 is TGCAGTGCTTCCACAGGGCAAGAGCTGTTTTTT. This sequence joins TRBV20-1 and TRBJ2-2; D may be TRBD1 (6 bases). Germline CDR1 reads DFQATT; CDR2 reads SNEGSKA (reference sequence). Trimming cost V 5 bases and J 11 bases, with 12 bases left between them. This CDR3 has 11 amino acids.

The chain has TRBV4-1 and TRBJ2-7, with TRBD2 matching over 8 bases. The junction had 4 bases not matched to a gene; V was cut back by 1 base and J by 2 bases. CDR3 length: 15 amino acids. CDR1 and CDR2 (germline): MGHRA, YSYEKL. Written as DNA, the CDR3 is TGCGCCAGCAGCCAAGCTGATAGCGGGGCCTACGAGCAGTACTTC. As protein: CASSQADSGAYEQYF.

The rearrangement joins TRBV5-4 to TRBJ2-3, with 14 positions matching TRBD2. V was clipped by 5 bases and J by 4 bases; unmatched bases: 9. From germline, CDR1 is SGHNT and CDR2 YYREEE (reference sequence). The CDR3 covers 17 residues. The CDR3 reads CASRLTSGGAPSDTQYF. DNA for the CDR3: TGTGCCAGCAGACTGACTAGCGGGGGGGCCCCCTCAGATACGCAGTATTTT.

This clone was recorded a few times. The V call is TRBV13, the J call TRBJ1-1; D remains unclear. CDR3 size: 14 residues. Germline V gene lookup returns CDR1 PRHDT and CDR2 FYEKMQ (reference sequence). The germline V and J ends were trimmed by 3 bases and 3 bases, with 11 bases remaining between them. CDR3 amino acids: CASSLEASYTEAFF. The CDR3 DNA reads as TGTGCCAGCAGCTTGGAGGCGTCTTACACTGAAGCTTTCTTT.

This chain joins TRBV7-9 and TRBJ1-4, with TRBD1 identical over 8 bases. V trimming: 5 bases; J trimming: 12 bases; junction bases outside the gene matches: 8. The CDR3 totals 13 residues. Germline V lookup: CDR1 SEHNR, CDR2 FQNEAQ (reference sequence). The CDR3, as DNA: TGTGCCAGCAGCCTCAGGGGGCGCGGGGAACTGTTTTTT. This translates into CASSLRGRGELFF.

The chain carries TRBV18 and TRBJ1-4; 7 nucleotides align to TRBD1. Looked up from germline, CDR1 is KGHSH and CDR2 is LQKENI. This CDR3 contains 15 residues. The J segment lost 8 bases and the V segment lost 6 bases, leaving 12 bases of the junction unmatched. The CDR3 sequence: CASSPTGQEREKLFF. DNA of the CDR3: TGTGCCAGCTCGCCCACCGGACAGGAGCGGGAAAAACTGTTTTTT.

The chain employs TRBV5-8 and TRBJ2-1; TRBD1 might be the D (5 bases). Germline loops: CDR1 SGHTS, CDR2 YDEGEE. The CDR3 is made up of 14 amino acids. Trimming cost V 2 bases and J 1 base, with 7 bases left between them. The CDR3 DNA reads as TGTGCCAGCAGCTTATCAGGGTCCTACAATGAGCAGTTCTTC. It codes for CASSLSGSYNEQFF.

J is TRBJ2-2 and V is TRBV5-5; D is ambiguous. CDR1 and CDR2 (germline): SGHKS, YYEKEE (reference sequence). This CDR3 is built from 14 residues. The V end lost 3 bases, the J end lost 4 bases, and 10 bases lay between the germline ends. The CDR3 DNA is TGTGCCAGCAGCTCTTTCAAGAGCACCGGGGAGCTGTTTTTT. It specifies CASSSFKSTGELFF.

V usage is TRBV4-1 and J usage is TRBJ2-7; 11 bases agree with TRBD2. J gave up 6 bases and V 3 bases, and 10 bases lay outside the gene matches. Germline CDR1 MGHRA, CDR2 YSYEKL. This CDR3 region has 16 residues. The CDR3 is CASSQGPGTSGGEQYF. CDR3 DNA: TGCGCCAGCAGCCAGGGCCCCGGGACTAGCGGTGGCGAGCAGTACTTC.

The rearrangement joins TRBV4-1 to TRBJ1-4, with D perhaps TRBD1 (5 bases). There are 12 residues in the CDR3. V lost 6 bases and J lost 10, with 12 bases in between. Germline-derived CDR1 and CDR2 are MGHRA and YSYEKL. CDR3 residues: CASSNWGGKLFF. DNA for the CDR3: TGCGCCAGCAGTAACTGGGGGGGAAAACTGTTTTTT.

V and J are TRBV25-1 and TRBJ2-2; TRBD2 matches 7 bases. Germline V gives CDR1 MGHDK, CDR2 SYGVNS. CDR3 size: 13 residues. The V gene end was trimmed by 5 bases and the J gene end by 7 bases; junction bases not matched to a gene: 4. The CDR3 loop reads CASSSPGGGELFF. The CDR3 coding sequence is TGTGCCAGCAGTTCACCGGGGGGCGGGGAGCTGTTTTTT.

The rearrangement links TRBV27 to TRBJ2-5, with unresolved D. The J call could be wrong; TRBJ2-7 is a better fit for the DNA end. The germline V gene has CDR1 MNHEY and CDR2 SMNVEV (reference sequence). The CDR3 runs 13 residues. As DNA, the CDR3 is TGTGCCAGCAGTCCCAGGCCAGGCTACGAGCAGTACTTC. Its translation is CASSPRPGYEQYF.

This chain links TRBV19 with TRBJ2-7; 9 bases line up with TRBD1. Germline CDR1 reads LNHDA; CDR2 reads SQIVND (reference sequence). The trim removed 5 bases at V and 3 bases at J, leaving 8 bases unmatched. This CDR3 is 15 amino acids long. The DNA for the CDR3 is TGTGCCAGTAGTGGCGGGACAGGGTGGCACTACGAGCAGTACTTC. Its protein is CASSGGTGWHYEQYF.

The chain has TRBV11-2 and TRBJ2-4; perhaps TRBD2 as D (5 bases). The length of the CDR3 is 16 residues. CDR1 SGHAT and CDR2 FQNNGV come from the germline V gene. V was cut by 5 bases and J by 8 bases, with 22 bases left in between. CDR3 in amino acids: CASSPQLGHSSDIQYF. The CDR3 region has the DNA TGTGCCAGCAGCCCCCAGCTAGGCCATAGTAGCGACATTCAGTACTTC.

The rearrangement links TRBV12-5 to TRBJ1-6; D is uncertain. V lost 11 bases to trimming and J lost 2 bases, with 16 bases between them. The CDR3 loop spans 15 amino acids. CDR1 and CDR2 (germline): LGHNT, FRNRAP. CDR3 DNA sequence: TGTGCTCCGCCTGCGAGCCACCCCTATAATTCACCCCTCCACTTT. It specifies CAPPASHPYNSPLHF.

The V and J genes are TRBV5-6 and TRBJ1-1; no definite D call. CDR1 is SGHDT, CDR2 YYEEEE, per germline. The V end lost 7 bases, the J end lost 0 bases, and 16 bases lay between the germline ends. The CDR3 totals 15 residues. CDR3 region: CASLSWGGVNTEAFF. CDR3 nucleotides: TGTGCCAGCCTCTCCTGGGGAGGAGTGAACACTGAAGCTTTCTTT.

A note on this clone: This same CDR3 is encoded by further DNA sequences in the sample. The chain has TRBV7-9 and TRBJ1-2, with D tentatively TRBD1 (5 bases). Germline V gene sequence: CDR1 SEHNR, CDR2 FQNEAQ (reference sequence). V lost 3 bases and J 4 bases, leaving 15 bases between the germline ends. This CDR3 has 15 amino acids. In DNA form, the CDR3 reads TGTGCCAGCAGCTTTTTGGGGCCCGCAAGCTATGGCTACACCTTC. Translated: CASSFLGPASYGYTF.

The chain is built from TRBV7-9 and TRBJ1-6, with D perhaps TRBD1 (6 bases). Germline V CDR1 and CDR2: SEHNR, FQNEAQ (reference sequence). The CDR3 totals 15 residues. V gave up 5 bases and J gave up 9 bases, with 17 bases separating them. Written as DNA, the CDR3 is TGTGCCAGCAGCCTTGGTGGGGGCGTGCGTTCACCCCTCCACTTT. As protein: CASSLGGGVRSPLHF.

The CDR3 sequence: CASNPGRGSTEAFF. The CDR3 nucleotides are TGTGCCAGCAACCCTGGCCGGGGGAGCACTGAAGCTTTCTTT. This rearrangement joins TRBV6-6 to TRBJ1-1; D perhaps matches TRBD1 (5 bases). The CDR3 consists of 14 residues. The V end was cut by 7 bases, the J end by 4 bases, with 16 bases between. Germline V gene lookup returns CDR1 MNHNY and CDR2 SVGAGI (reference sequence).

In its sample, this clone was seen a few times. V is TRBV5-6 and J is TRBJ1-1, with D perhaps TRBD1 (5 bases). V was trimmed by 4 bases and J by 7 bases, leaving 8 bases between them. The CDR3 sequence is 11 residues long. CDR1 and CDR2 from the germline V gene are SGHDT and YYEEEE. The CDR3 protein is CASSQRGEAFF. For the CDR3, the DNA is TGTGCCAGCAGCCAAAGGGGTGAAGCTTTCTTT. Using reference TRBV5-6 and TRBJ1-1 for the parts outside the CDR3, the full variable domain is DAGVTQSPTHLIKTRGQQVTLRCSPKSGHDTVSWYQQALGQGPQFIFQYYEEEERQRGNFPDRFSGHQFPNYSSELNVNALLLGDSALYLCASSQRGEAFFGQGTRLTVV.

The V gene is TRBV5-5, the J gene TRBJ1-2; no reliable D call. The ends were cut back, 0 bases at V and 0 bases at J, with 12 bases in the middle. This CDR3 region has 16 residues. Germline V gene lookup returns CDR1 SGHKS and CDR2 YYEKEE (reference sequence). CDR3 amino acids: CASSLVGNPTNYGYTF. CDR3 coding DNA: TGTGCCAGCAGCTTGGTGGGCAACCCTACTAACTATGGCTACACCTTC.